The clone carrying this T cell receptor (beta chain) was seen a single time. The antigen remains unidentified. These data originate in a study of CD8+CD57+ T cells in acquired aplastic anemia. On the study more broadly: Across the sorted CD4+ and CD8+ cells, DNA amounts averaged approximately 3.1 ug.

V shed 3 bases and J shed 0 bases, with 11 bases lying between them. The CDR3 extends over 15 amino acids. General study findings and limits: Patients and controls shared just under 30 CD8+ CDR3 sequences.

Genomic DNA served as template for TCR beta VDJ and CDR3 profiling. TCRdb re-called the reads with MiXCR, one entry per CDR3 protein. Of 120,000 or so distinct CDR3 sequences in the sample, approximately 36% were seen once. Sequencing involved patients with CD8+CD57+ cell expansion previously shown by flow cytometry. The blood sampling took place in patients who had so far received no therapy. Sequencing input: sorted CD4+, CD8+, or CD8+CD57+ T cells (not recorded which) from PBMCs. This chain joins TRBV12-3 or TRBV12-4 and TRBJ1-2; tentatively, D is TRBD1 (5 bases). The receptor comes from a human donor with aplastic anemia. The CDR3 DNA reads TGTGCCAGCAGTTTTGGGCAGGGTACTAACTATGGCTACACCTTC. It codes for CASSFGQGTNYGYTF.